This TCR beta chain originates from a study of T cell responses to AZD1222 COVID-19 vaccine. TCRdb's table, derived via immunoSEQ multiplex PCR, lists solely in-frame clones and lacks some. The sample lists some 150,000 clones; about 91% were seen once. Germline V gives CDR1 MDHEN, CDR2 SYDVKM. This CDR3 spans 15 amino acids. The V end lost 3 bases, the J end lost 9 bases, and 15 bases lay between the germline ends. This clonotype was obtained from an adult in good health. The chain combines TRBV28 with TRBJ1-6; D remains unclear. Sequencing was performed on peripheral blood, taken on day 0 of AZD1222 vaccination. The CDR3 region has the DNA TGTGCCAGCAGTTTGGGCACCCTAGGAGGTTCACCCCTCCACTTT. This codes for CASSLGTLGGSPLHF.